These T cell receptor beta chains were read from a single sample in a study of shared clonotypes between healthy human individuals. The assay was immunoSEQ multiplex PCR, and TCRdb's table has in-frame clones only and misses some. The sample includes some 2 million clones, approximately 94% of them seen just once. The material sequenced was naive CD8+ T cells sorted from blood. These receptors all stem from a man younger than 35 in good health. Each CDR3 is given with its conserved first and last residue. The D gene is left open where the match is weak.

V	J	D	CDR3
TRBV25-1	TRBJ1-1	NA	CASSGGILGYTEAFF
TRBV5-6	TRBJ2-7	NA	CASSSDNDEQYF
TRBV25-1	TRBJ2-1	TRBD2	CASSAMTSGINNEQFF
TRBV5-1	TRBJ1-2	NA	CASSLDRVGPWNGYTF
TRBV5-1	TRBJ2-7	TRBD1	CASSLTGVPYEQYF
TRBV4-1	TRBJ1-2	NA	CASSQVRPLGGYTF
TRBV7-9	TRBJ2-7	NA	CASSPKSTYEQYF
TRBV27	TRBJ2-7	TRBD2	CASSLNGLAGLAYEQYF
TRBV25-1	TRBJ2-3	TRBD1	CASSETGGTDTQYF
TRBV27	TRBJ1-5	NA	CASSLEGVGNQPQHF
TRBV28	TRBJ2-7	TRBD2	CASSFWDPGTSGGYEQYF
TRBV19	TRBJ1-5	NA	CASSSRYSNQPQHF
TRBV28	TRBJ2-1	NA	CASMFNSYNEQFF
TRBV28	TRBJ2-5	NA	CASTYGLGSGETQYF
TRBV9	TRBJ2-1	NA	CASSPYLGANEQFF
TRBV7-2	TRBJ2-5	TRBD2	CASSLSGGDQETQYF
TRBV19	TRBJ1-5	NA	CASSTDGAQHF
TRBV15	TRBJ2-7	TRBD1	CATSRETGDPYEQYF
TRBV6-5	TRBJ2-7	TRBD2	CASSITSGAGYEQYF
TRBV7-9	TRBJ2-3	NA	CASSLGIGDSYTDTQYF
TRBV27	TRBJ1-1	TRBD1	CASKQGGAEAFF
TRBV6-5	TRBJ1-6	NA	CASSPSLIYSPLHF
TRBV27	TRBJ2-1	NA	CASSWDGNSYNEQFF
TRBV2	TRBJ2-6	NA	CASSPFSGANVLTF
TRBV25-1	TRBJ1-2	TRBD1	CASSDPTGEGYTF
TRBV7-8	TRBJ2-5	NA	CASSLRRGDGGETQYF
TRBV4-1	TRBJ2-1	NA	CASSPVAGALYNEQFF
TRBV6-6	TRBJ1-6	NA	CASSPRTDYNSPLHF
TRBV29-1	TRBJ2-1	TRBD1	CSVRDSAFYNEQFF
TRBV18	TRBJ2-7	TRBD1	CASSPDRQGNAYEQYF
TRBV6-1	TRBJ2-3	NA	CASSEAGAGSDTQYF
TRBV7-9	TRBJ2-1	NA	CASSFLASYNEQFF
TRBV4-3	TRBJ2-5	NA	CASSQDWEETQYF
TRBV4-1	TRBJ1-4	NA	CASSQDDRTNEKLFF
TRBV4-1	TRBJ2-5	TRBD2	CASSQEPSGGEETQYF
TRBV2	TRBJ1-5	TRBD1	CASRKDRVFDNQPQHF
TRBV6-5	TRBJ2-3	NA	CASSYRGGTDTQYF
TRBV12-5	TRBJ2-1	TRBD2	CASGLQLAAYNEQFF
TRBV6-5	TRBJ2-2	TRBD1	CASSYLTGGTGELFF
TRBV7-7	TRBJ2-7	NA	CASSLGPGESYEQYF